What follows describes a single T cell receptor beta chain. This specimen comes from a study of blood T cell repertoires in COVID-19. Turning to the study itself: Donors in the United States, Italy and Spain gave samples during acute or convalescent COVID-19. The analysed material was cDNA or gDNA that came from T cells, B-cell-depleted T cells, or PBMCs.

How the authors handled the data: Nucleated cell counts were estimated from reference gene primer amplification. Clones were read by immunoSEQ multiplex PCR, and TCRdb kept only the in-frame ones, dropping some. V and J calls and clone size are those listed in that table; D and trimming were worked out from the DNA. In the table there are roughly 100,000 clones, around four fifths of which are singletons. Germline CDR1 reads LNHNV; CDR2 reads YYDKDF (reference sequence). With V trimmed by 0 bases and J by 7 bases, 17 bases remained unmatched. This CDR3 spans 19 amino acids. The V and J genes are TRBV15 and TRBJ1-2, with 10 bases aligning to TRBD1. Specimen: peripheral blood. The source is a man in his 70s with acute or convalescent COVID-19. The CDR3 protein is CATSRDQFLGDRGQGGYTF. The CDR3 DNA is TGTGCCACCAGCAGAGATCAATTTCTGGGGGACAGGGGACAGGGTGGCTACACCTTC.